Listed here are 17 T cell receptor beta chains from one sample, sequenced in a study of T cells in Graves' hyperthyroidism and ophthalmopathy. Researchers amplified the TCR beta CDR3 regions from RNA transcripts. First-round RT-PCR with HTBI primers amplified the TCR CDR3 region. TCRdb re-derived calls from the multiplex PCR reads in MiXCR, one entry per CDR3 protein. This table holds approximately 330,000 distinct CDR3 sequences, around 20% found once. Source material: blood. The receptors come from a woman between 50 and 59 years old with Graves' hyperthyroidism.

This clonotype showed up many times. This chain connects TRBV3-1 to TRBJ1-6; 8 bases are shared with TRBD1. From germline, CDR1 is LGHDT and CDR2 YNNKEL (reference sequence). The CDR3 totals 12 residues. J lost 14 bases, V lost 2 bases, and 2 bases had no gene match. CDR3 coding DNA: TGTGCCAGCAGCCAACGGACAGGGACCCTCCACTTT. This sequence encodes CASSQRTGTLHF.

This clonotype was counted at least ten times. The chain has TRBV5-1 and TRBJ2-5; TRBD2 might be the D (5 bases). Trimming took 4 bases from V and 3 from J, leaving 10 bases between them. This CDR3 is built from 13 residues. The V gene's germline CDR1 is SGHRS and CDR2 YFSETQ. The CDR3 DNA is TGCGCCAGCAGCAATGGACTGAAAGAGACCCAGTACTTC. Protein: CASSNGLKETQYF. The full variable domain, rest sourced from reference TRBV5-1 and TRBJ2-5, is KAGVTQTPRYLIKTRGQQVTLSCSPISGHRSVSWYQQTPGQGLQFLFEYFSETQRNKGNFPGRFSGRQFSNSRSEMNVSTLELGDSALYLCASSNGLKETQYFGPGTRLLVL.

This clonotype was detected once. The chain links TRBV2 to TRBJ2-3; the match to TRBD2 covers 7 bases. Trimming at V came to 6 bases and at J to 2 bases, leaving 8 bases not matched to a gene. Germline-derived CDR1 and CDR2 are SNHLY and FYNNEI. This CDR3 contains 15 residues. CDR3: CASSPGRAHTDTQYF. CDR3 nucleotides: TGTGCCAGCAGCCCGGGGAGGGCCCACACAGATACGCAGTATTTT. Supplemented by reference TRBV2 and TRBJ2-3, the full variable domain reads EPEVTQTPSHQVTQMGQEVILRCVPISNHLYFYWYRQILGQKVEFLVSFYNNEISEKSEIFDDQFSVERPDGSNFTLKIRSTKLEDSAMYFCASSPGRAHTDTQYFGPGTRLTVL.

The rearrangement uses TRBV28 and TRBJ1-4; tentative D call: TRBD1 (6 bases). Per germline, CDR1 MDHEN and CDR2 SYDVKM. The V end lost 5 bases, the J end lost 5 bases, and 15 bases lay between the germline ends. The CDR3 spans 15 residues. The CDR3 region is CASSTPTGLNEKLFF. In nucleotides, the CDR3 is TGTGCCAGCAGTACGCCGACAGGCTTAAATGAAAAACTGTTTTTT.

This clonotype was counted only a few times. The CDR3 nucleotides read TGTGCCAGCTCCCCCGACAGCCCGATAGGGGAGACCCAGTACTTC. Its protein product is CASSPDSPIGETQYF. V is TRBV18 and J is TRBJ2-5; tentatively, D is TRBD1 (5 bases). Germline V lookup: CDR1 KGHSH, CDR2 LQKENI. Between the trimmed V and J ends, which lost 6 bases and 5 bases, there was a span of 19 bases. This CDR3 comprises 15 residues.

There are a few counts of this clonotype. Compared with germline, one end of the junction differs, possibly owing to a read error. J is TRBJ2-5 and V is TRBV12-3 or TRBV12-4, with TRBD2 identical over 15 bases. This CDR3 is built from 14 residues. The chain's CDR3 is CASRFGLAGGPGDF. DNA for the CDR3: TGTGCCAGCAGGTTCGGACTAGCGGGAGGGCCGGGAGACTTC.

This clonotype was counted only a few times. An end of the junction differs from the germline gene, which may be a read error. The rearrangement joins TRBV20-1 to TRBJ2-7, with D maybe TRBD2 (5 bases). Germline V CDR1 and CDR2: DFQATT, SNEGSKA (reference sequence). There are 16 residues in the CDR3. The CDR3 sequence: CNAGGSGRSDSYEQYF. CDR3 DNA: TGCAATGCTGGCGGGTCCGGCAGGTCAGACTCCTACGAGCAGTACTTC.

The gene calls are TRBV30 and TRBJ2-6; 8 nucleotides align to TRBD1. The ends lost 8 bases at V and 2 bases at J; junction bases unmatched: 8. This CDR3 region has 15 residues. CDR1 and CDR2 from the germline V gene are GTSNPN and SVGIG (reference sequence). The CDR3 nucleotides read TGTGCCAGTAGGCCAGGGGGCGCTGGGGCCAACGTCCTGACTTTC. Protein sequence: CASRPGGAGANVLTF.

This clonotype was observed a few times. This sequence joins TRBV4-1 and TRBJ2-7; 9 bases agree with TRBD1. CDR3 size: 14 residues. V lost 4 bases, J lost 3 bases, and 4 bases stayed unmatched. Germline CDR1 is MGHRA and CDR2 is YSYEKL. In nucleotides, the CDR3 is TGCGCCAGCAGCCCGGGACAGGGTTTCTACGAGCAGTACTTC. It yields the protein CASSPGQGFYEQYF.

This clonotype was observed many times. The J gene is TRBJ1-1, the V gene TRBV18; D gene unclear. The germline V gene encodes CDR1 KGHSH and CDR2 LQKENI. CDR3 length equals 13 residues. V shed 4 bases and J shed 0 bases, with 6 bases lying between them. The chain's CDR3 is CASSLLVNTEAFF. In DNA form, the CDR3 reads TGTGCCAGCTCACTCCTGGTGAACACTGAAGCTTTCTTT.

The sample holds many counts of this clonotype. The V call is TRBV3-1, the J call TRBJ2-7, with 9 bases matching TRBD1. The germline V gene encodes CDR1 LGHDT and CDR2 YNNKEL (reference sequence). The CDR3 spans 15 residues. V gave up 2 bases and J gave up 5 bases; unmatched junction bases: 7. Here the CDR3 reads CASSQYGTGSNEQYF. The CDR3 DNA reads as TGTGCCAGCAGCCAATATGGGACAGGGAGTAACGAGCAGTACTTC.

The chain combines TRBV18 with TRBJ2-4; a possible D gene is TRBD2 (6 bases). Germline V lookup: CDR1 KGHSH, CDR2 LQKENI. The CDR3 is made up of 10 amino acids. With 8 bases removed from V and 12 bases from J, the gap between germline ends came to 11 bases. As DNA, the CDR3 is TGTGCCAGCCGCGGGGAGGATCAGTACTTC. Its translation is CASRGEDQYF.

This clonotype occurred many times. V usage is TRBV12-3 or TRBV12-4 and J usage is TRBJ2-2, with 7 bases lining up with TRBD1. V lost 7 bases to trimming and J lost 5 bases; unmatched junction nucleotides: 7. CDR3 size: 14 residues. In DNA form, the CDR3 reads TGTGCCAGCACCTACAGGGGTGGAACCGGGGAGCTGTTTTTT. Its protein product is CASTYRGGTGELFF.

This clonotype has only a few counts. DNA for the CDR3: TGTGCCAGCAGCTTGCTGACTAGCGGGGGGGCCGGGGCTGATGAGCAGTTCTTC. Translation gives CASSLLTSGGAGADEQFF. The chain has TRBV5-8 and TRBJ2-1, with 14 positions matching TRBD2. Germline V gene lookup returns CDR1 SGHTS and CDR2 YDEGEE. The CDR3 is 18 amino acids. The ends lost 1 base at V and 8 bases at J; junction bases unmatched: 11.

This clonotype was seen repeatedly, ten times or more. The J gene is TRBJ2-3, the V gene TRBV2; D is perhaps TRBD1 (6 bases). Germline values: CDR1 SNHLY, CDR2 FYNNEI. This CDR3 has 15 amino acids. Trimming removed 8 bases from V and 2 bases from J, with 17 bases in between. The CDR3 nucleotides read TGTGCCAGCTGTCCCCGAAGGGGGACCACAGATACGCAGTATTTT. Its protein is CASCPRRGTTDTQYF.

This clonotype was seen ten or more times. The CDR3 reads CASSLVVGGDTDTQYF. The CDR3 coding sequence is TGTGCCAGCAGTTTAGTAGTAGGGGGGGACACAGATACGCAGTATTTT. The chain has TRBV28 and TRBJ2-3, with TRBD2 as a possible D gene (7 bases). Germline V gene sequence: CDR1 MDHEN, CDR2 SYDVKM. Trimming removed 2 bases at V and 2 bases at J, with 14 bases between. This CDR3 is 16 amino acids long.

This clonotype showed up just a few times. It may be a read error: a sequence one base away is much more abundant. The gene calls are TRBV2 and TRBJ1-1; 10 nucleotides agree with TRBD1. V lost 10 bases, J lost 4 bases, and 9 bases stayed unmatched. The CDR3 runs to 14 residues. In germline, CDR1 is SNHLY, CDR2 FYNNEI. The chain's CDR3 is CANKRDRGGTEAFF. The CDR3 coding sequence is TGTGCCAACAAACGGGACAGGGGAGGCACTGAAGCTTTCTTT.